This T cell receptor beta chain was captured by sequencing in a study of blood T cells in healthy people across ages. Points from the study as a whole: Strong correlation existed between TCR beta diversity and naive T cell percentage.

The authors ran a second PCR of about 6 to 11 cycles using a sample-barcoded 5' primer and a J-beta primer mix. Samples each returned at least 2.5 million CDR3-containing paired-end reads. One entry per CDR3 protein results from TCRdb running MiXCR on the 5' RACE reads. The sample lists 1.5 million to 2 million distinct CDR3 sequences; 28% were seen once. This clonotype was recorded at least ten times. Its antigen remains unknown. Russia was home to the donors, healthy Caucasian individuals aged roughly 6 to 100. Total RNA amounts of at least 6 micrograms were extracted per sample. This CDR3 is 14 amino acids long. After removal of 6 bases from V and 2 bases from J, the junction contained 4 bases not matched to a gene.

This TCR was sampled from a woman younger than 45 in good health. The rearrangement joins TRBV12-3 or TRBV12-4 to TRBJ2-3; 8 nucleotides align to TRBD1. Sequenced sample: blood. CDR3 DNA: TGTGCCAGCAGCCGGACAGGGAACACAGATACGCAGTATTTT. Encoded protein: CASSRTGNTDTQYF.